The 11 T cell receptor beta chains below were found in one sample sequenced in a study of a mutant IDH1 vaccine in newly diagnosed glioma. Assay used: immunoSEQ multiplex PCR; TCRdb lists only in-frame clones, some missing. The sample has approximately 92,000 clones; 80% to 90% are singletons. This sample's time point: baseline, week 1 (first vaccination visit). Sample treatment: pre-vaccination baseline after standard-of-care therapy. This material consisted of PBMCs, taken from a glioma patient treated with radiotherapy, temozolomide or both. The receptors were sampled from a woman aged 50 to 65 with glioma.

The chain uses TRBV6-5 and TRBJ1-5, with no clear D. V gave up 4 bases and J gave up 0 bases, with 7 bases separating them. The CDR3 runs to 14 residues. CDR1 and CDR2 (germline): MNHEY, SVGAGI. CDR3 coding DNA: TGTGCCAGCAGTTTCGGGAATAGCAATCAGCCCCAGCATTTT. The encoded protein is CASSFGNSNQPQHF.

The V call is TRBV4-1, the J call TRBJ2-3; D not resolved. The CDR3 loop spans 13 amino acids. The germline CDR1 and CDR2 sequences are MGHRA and YSYEKL. V lost 2 bases to trimming and J lost 6 bases, with 9 bases between them. CDR3 residues: CASSQLAADTQYF. The CDR3 DNA sequence: TGCGCCAGCAGCCAACTGGCGGCCGATACGCAGTATTTT.

This clone has only a few counts. The chain combines TRBV19 with TRBJ2-1, with 7 bases aligning to TRBD1. J was trimmed by 2 bases and V by 4 bases; bases with no gene match: 17. CDR1 is LNHDA, CDR2 SQIVND, per germline (reference sequence). This CDR3 is built from 19 residues. CDR3 sequence reads: CASSTQTGVPLDPYNEQFF. The CDR3 nucleotides are TGTGCCAGTAGTACCCAAACAGGGGTCCCACTGGATCCCTACAATGAGCAGTTCTTC.

CDR3: CASSVDLSTQPQHF. CDR3 bases: TGTGCCAGCAGCGTGGACCTATCCACGCAGCCCCAGCATTTT. The gene calls are TRBV9 and TRBJ1-5; no reliable D call. Germline loops: CDR1 SGDLS, CDR2 YYNGEE. V lost 2 bases and J lost 7, with 13 bases in between. There are 14 residues in the CDR3.

The V and J genes are TRBV6-6 and TRBJ1-5; D remains ambiguous. CDR1 and CDR2 (germline): MNHNY, SVGAGI (reference sequence). The CDR3 consists of 14 residues. With 7 bases removed from V and 7 bases from J, the gap between germline ends came to 17 bases. Written as DNA, the CDR3 is TGTGCCAGCACCCCAGAAGTCCAAGTGCAGCCCCAGCATTTT. Amino acids: CASTPEVQVQPQHF.

The chain recombines TRBV15 with TRBJ2-1, with TRBD1 as a possible D gene (5 bases). The CDR3 contains 14 residues. Trimming pared 1 base from V and 4 bases from J, leaving 8 bases between. CDR1 LNHNV and CDR2 YYDKDF come from the germline V gene (reference sequence). CDR3 residues: CATSRGDSYNEQFF. CDR3 nucleotide sequence: TGTGCCACCAGCAGAGGCGACAGTTACAATGAGCAGTTCTTC.

J is TRBJ1-1 and V is TRBV5-4, with a possible D match to TRBD1 (5 bases). This CDR3 has 16 residues. The V and J ends lost 4 bases and 1 base respectively, with 17 bases between them. In germline, CDR1 is SGHNT, CDR2 YYREEE (reference sequence). The CDR3 spells CASSLLGGAPNTEAFF. CDR3 nucleotide sequence: TGTGCCAGCAGCCTTTTAGGCGGGGCCCCGAACACTGAAGCTTTCTTT.

The chain carries TRBV19 and TRBJ2-1; D gene uncertain. The CDR3 runs 15 residues. The germline V gene has CDR1 LNHDA and CDR2 SQIVND (reference sequence). Between the trimmed V and J ends, which lost 3 bases and 0 bases, there was a span of 9 bases. The CDR3 region is CASSIAVSSYNEQFF. As DNA, the CDR3 is TGTGCCAGTAGTATCGCGGTGAGCTCCTACAATGAGCAGTTCTTC.

This clone was picked up one time. The rearrangement uses TRBV5-6 and TRBJ1-1; possibly TRBD1 for D (5 bases). Trimming removed 3 bases at V and 4 bases at J, with 19 bases between. The germline gives CDR1 SGHDT, CDR2 YYEEEE. The CDR3 totals 16 residues. The CDR3 sequence is CASSWGTGTPGTEAFF. The CDR3 DNA reads TGTGCCAGCAGCTGGGGCACCGGGACCCCAGGCACTGAAGCTTTCTTT.

This chain connects TRBV4-3 to TRBJ1-1; no definite D call. Trimming left V 1 base short and J 0 bases short, with 6 bases between. The CDR3 is 14 amino acids. Germline values: CDR1 LGHNA, CDR2 YSLEER. The CDR3 sequence is CASSQGPVNTEAFF. In DNA, the CDR3 is TGCGCCAGCAGCCAAGGACCAGTGAACACTGAAGCTTTCTTT.

The J gene is TRBJ2-7, the V gene TRBV5-5; TRBD1 aligns across 9 bases. Germline V CDR1 and CDR2: SGHKS, YYEKEE (reference sequence). The CDR3 extends over 13 amino acids. The junction had 5 bases not matched to a gene; V was cut back by 4 bases and J by 6 bases. For the CDR3, the DNA is TGTGCCAGCAGCATCGGGACAGGGCTCGAGCAGTACTTC. As protein: CASSIGTGLEQYF. Supplemented by reference TRBV5-5 and TRBJ2-7, the full variable domain reads DAGVTQSPTHLIKTRGQQVTLRCSPISGHKSVSWYQQVLGQGPQFIFQYYEKEERGRGNFPDRFSARQFPNYSSELNVNALLLGDSALYLCASSIGTGLEQYFGPGTRLTVT.